In its sample, the clone carrying this T cell receptor (beta chain) was seen a few times. Its antigen is currently unknown. Based on CD45RO/CCR7/CD25/CD127/CD95/CD27, CD4+ regulatory, stem cell-like memory, naive and central memory cells were sorted. Germline V gene data show CDR1 as SGHNT and CDR2 as YYREEE (reference sequence). The V and J ends lost 2 bases and 5 bases, in that order; junction bases with no gene match: 6. This CDR3 has 15 residues. The data originate from a study of beta chain features in type 1 diabetes. cDNA synthesis used the whole RNA isolate, giving expressed TCRB sequences. Here immunoSEQ multiplex PCR was the method, and the copy in TCRdb shows in-frame clones only, minus some. The sample shows under 800,000 clones, 15% to 18% of them seen only once. The study's findings and limits: Reduced insertions and increased deletions marked VDJ junctions in type 1 diabetes patients.

The rearrangement uses TRBV5-4 and TRBJ2-1, with 8 bases aligning to TRBD2. Material for sequencing was naive CD4+ T cells from blood. The clonotype comes from a man younger than 30 in good health. CDR3 sequence: CASSFLGGANNEQFF. DNA for the CDR3: TGTGCCAGCAGCTTCCTCGGGGGGGCCAACAATGAGCAGTTCTTC.